One TCR beta chain is described in this entry. Its antigen remains unidentified. No much larger clonotype is one base removed from it; base qualities were not supplied. The data were obtained in a study of OX40 agonist ivuxolimab in advanced cancers. A note on the overall study: The costimulatory receptor OX40 (CD134) was targeted by ivuxolimab, a fully human IgG2 agonistic monoclonal antibody. Intravenous ivuxolimab was administered to patients every 2 weeks at six dose levels: 0.01, 0.1, 0.3, 1.5, 3 and 10 mg/kg. Of the roughly 52 dose-escalation patients, hepatocellular carcinoma was present in 19, melanoma in around 15, renal cell carcinoma in 9 and head and neck cancer in 9. A male proportion of nearly 85% and a mean age of around 60 years, ranging from 23 to 79, were recorded for the dose-escalation cohort. Patients were allowed to have had prior anti-PD-1, anti-PD-L1 or anti-CTLA-4 therapy, and roughly 40% of the dose-escalation patients had previously received checkpoint inhibitors. Partial responses occurred in three dose-escalation patients, of whom one had hepatocellular carcinoma and two had cutaneous melanoma. The point of sequencing TCRbeta in the periphery was to test whether ivuxolimab changed TCR sequence diversity and drove clonal T-cell expansion. The monotherapy dose-escalation portion (N ≈ 52 patients) of the phase I ivuxolimab trial is reported in the paper.

Genomic DNA was isolated from the sorted cells so that the TCRbeta CDR3 region could be sequenced. TCRbeta CDR3 regions were sequenced using the immunoSEQ Assay. The immuneACCESS repertoire file appears here via TCRdb, limited to in-frame rearrangements. These files lack a portion of the clones; in checked studies, under half of the deficit traces to unresolved V genes, and the cause of the others is not known. For this sample there are approximately 60,000 clones; more than 65% appear just once. 5% to 6.5% of the sample rests with the top ten. The trial excluded patients who had a history of autoimmune disease or who were on systemic immunosuppression. In every dose cohort, peripheral blood was drawn for TCR sequencing at baseline, cycle 4 day 1, and cycle 7 day 1. The samples were taken from a phase I, first-in-human, multicenter, open-label dose-escalation trial of ivuxolimab. Adults with locally advanced or metastatic head and neck squamous cell, hepatocellular, melanoma or renal cell carcinoma were enrolled in the trial. Before TCR sequencing, CD4+ T cells and CD8+ T cells from peripheral blood were sorted into separate populations.

The CDR3 starts with the cysteine, ends with the phenylalanine, and has 14 residues. The sequence is cut down to CDR3 DNA, 42 bases in frame from base 1. The CDR1 and CDR2 encoded by the germline V gene are KGHSH and LQKENI. V loses 4 bases, J loses 5 bases, and the germline ends lie 14 bases apart. The full study reports these points: In the 0.1-3.0 mg/kg groups, partial responders were among the patients with the lowest normalized peripheral clonal expansion, particularly in CD8+ T cells. At doses from 0.1 to 3.0 mg/kg, clonal expansion was seen in both CD4+ and CD8+ blood T cells between baseline and week 6. Low levels of normalized T-cell clonal expansion were also shown by some nonresponding patients. The antigen specificity of the clonally expanded peripheral T cells was not determined. After ivuxolimab, CD8+ T cells had more expanded clones than CD4+ T cells on average.

The V and J genes are TRBV18 and TRBJ2-5; TRBD2 might be the D gene, on 5 matching bases. The source material was CD4+ or CD8+ T cells sorted from blood, sampled in a trial of the OX40 agonist ivuxolimab. This receptor was identified in an adult with an advanced solid tumor such as melanoma, head and neck, liver or kidney cancer. CDR3 loop: CASSLLGDYETQYF. The DNA sequence follows: TGTGCCAGCTCACTTCTGGGTGACTACGAGACCCAGTACTTC.